The 23 T cell receptor beta chains given below trace back to one sample, sequenced in a study of CD8+ T cells in alopecia areata. Treatment specified: oral pan-JAK inhibitor, 5-10 mg twice daily. RNA was extracted and reverse transcribed into cDNA as the sequencing template. Sequencing used immunoSEQ multiplex PCR; TCRdb keeps in-frame clones, though not all of them. Here the sample spans roughly 100,000 clones, 55% to 75% being singletons. The sample here was CD8+ T cells sorted from blood, taken between weeks 55 and 65, from a patient treated with tofacitinib. These receptors originate from a human donor with alopecia areata.

The rearrangement links TRBV30 to TRBJ1-2; TRBD1 is a possible D gene (6 bases). The CDR3 is 16 amino acids. CDR1 and CDR2 (germline): GTSNPN, SVGIG (reference sequence). V lost 0 bases and J lost 5, with 19 bases in between. CDR3 coding DNA: TGTGCCTGGAGTGTACAGGACAGACGATATGGATATGGCTACACCTTC. Protein sequence: CAWSVQDRRYGYGYTF.

This clone turned up a few times. The chain links TRBV5-1 to TRBJ2-3; a weak D match, TRBD2 (5 bases). This CDR3 contains 15 residues. Trimming stripped 0 bases from V and 4 bases from J, with 12 bases between. CDR1 and CDR2 (germline): SGHRS, YFSETQ. CDR3 residues: CASSLVRDFADTQYF. CDR3 DNA: TGCGCCAGCAGCTTGGTCCGGGATTTTGCAGATACGCAGTATTTT.

This clone came up once. The chain combines TRBV27 with TRBJ1-5, with a weak D call TRBD1 (5 bases). The CDR3 length is 13 residues. V was trimmed by 3 bases and J by 6 bases, leaving 9 bases between them. Germline V CDR1 and CDR2: MNHEY, SMNVEV (reference sequence). In DNA, the CDR3 is TGTGCCAGCAGTTTTGGGGGAAGTCAGCCCCAGCATTTT. Amino acids: CASSFGGSQPQHF.

The chain joins TRBV27 to TRBJ2-3; the match to TRBD1 covers 8 bases. The CDR3 is 12 amino acids. CDR1 is MNHEY and CDR2 is SMNVEV in the germline V gene (reference sequence). The junction had 5 bases not matched to a gene; V was cut back by 5 bases and J by 10 bases. CDR3 amino acids: CASSDDRGSQYF. CDR3 nucleotide sequence: TGTGCCAGCAGTGACGACAGGGGCTCGCAGTATTTT.

This clone was seen a few times. V is TRBV2 and J is TRBJ1-2, with D possibly matching TRBD1 (5 bases). The CDR3 is made up of 11 amino acids. With 8 bases removed from V and 4 bases from J, the gap between germline ends came to 8 bases. Germline loops: CDR1 SNHLY, CDR2 FYNNEI. The CDR3 DNA reads TGTGCCAGCGACAGCCTCTATGGCTACACCTTC. Its translation: CASDSLYGYTF.

The chain recombines TRBV11-2 with TRBJ2-5; 7 positions agree with TRBD2. Germline CDR1 SGHAT, CDR2 FQNNGV. CDR3 size: 15 residues. J lost 4 bases, V lost 7 bases, and 12 bases had no gene match. For the CDR3, the DNA is TGTGCCAGCACCCTTCGCGGGGGTCGGATAGAGACCCAGTACTTC. This sequence encodes CASTLRGGRIETQYF.

This clone was observed a handful of times. The rearrangement joins TRBV9 to TRBJ1-2, with TRBD1 identical over 7 bases. The CDR3 has 13 amino acids. Per the germline V gene, CDR1 is SGDLS and CDR2 is YYNGEE. V lost 3 bases to trimming and J lost 5 bases; unmatched junction nucleotides: 4. For the CDR3, the DNA is TGTGCCAGCAGCGCCGGGACAGAATATGGCTACACCTTC. It encodes CASSAGTEYGYTF. Filled out from reference TRBV9 and TRBJ1-2, the complete variable domain reads DSGVTQTPKHLITATGQRVTLRCSPRSGDLSVYWYQQSLDQGLQFLIQYYNGEERAKGNILERFSAQQFPDLHSELNLSSLELGDSALYFCASSAGTEYGYTFGSGTRLTVV.

The CDR3 coding sequence is TGTGCCAGCAAACAGAGCACCGGGGAGCTGTTTTTT. Encoded protein: CASKQSTGELFF. The V call is TRBV5-6, the J call TRBJ2-2; D unresolved. The CDR3 spans 12 residues. CDR1 and CDR2 (germline): SGHDT, YYEEEE. V dropped 6 bases and J dropped 4 bases, with 7 bases sitting between them.

This clone was counted between two and nine times. The J gene is TRBJ2-1, the V gene TRBV27, with a tentative D call TRBD2 (5 bases). Germline V gene lookup returns CDR1 MNHEY and CDR2 SMNVEV (reference sequence). V lost 3 bases and J 5 bases, leaving 5 bases between the germline ends. CDR3 length: 12 residues. The CDR3 coding sequence is TGTGCCAGCAGTTTCGGGGACAATGAGCAGTTCTTC. As protein: CASSFGDNEQFF.

In its sample, this clone was seen a few times. The chain links TRBV7-9 to TRBJ2-7; D gene unclear. The CDR3 covers 15 residues. Germline-derived CDR1 and CDR2 are SEHNR and FQNEAQ (reference sequence). Deletions cut 5 bases from V and 0 bases from J, with 14 bases between. CDR3 sequence reads: CASSPSSPVSYEQYF. As DNA, the CDR3 is TGTGCCAGCAGCCCATCGTCGCCTGTCTCCTACGAGCAGTACTTC.

This clone occurred a few times. CDR3 bases: TGTGCCAGCAGCTTCGGGTCTGGGGCCAACGTCCTGACTTTC. Protein product: CASSFGSGANVLTF. The V call is TRBV5-6, the J call TRBJ2-6; D gene uncertain. The CDR3 has 14 residues. Looked up from germline, CDR1 is SGHDT and CDR2 is YYEEEE. V dropped 2 bases and J dropped 1 base, with 4 bases sitting between them.

The CDR3 DNA reads TGTGCCAGCAGCGTAGGTGTGGGCCGCACTGAAGCTTTCTTT. This encodes CASSVGVGRTEAFF. The rearrangement links TRBV9 to TRBJ1-1; D is ambiguous. CDR3 length equals 14 residues. Germline V gene lookup returns CDR1 SGDLS and CDR2 YYNGEE. V lost 0 bases, J lost 4 bases, and 10 bases lay in between.

V and J are TRBV15 and TRBJ2-1; TRBD2 agrees at 8 bases. Germline CDR1 LNHNV, CDR2 YYDKDF (reference sequence). This CDR3 is built from 17 residues. V was clipped by 1 base and J by 4 bases; unmatched bases: 9. The CDR3 coding sequence is TGTGCCACCAGCAGAGGGCCCGGTAGCGGGGTATACAATGAGCAGTTCTTC. This encodes CATSRGPGSGVYNEQFF. The complete variable domain, with remaining parts taken from reference TRBV15 and TRBJ2-1, reads DAMVIQNPRYQVTQFGKPVTLSCSQTLNHNVMYWYQQKSSQAPKLLFHYYDKDFNNEADTPDNFQSRRPNTSFCFLDIRSPGLGDTAMYLCATSRGPGSGVYNEQFFGPGTRLTVL.

This clone has a single count. This chain uses TRBV30 with TRBJ2-7, with D unresolved. The CDR3 has 12 residues. Trimming pared 5 bases from V and 5 bases from J, leaving 13 bases between. CDR1 GTSNPN and CDR2 SVGIG come from the germline V gene (reference sequence). The CDR3 here is CAWEREPNEQYF. DNA of the CDR3: TGTGCCTGGGAGCGAGAGCCTAACGAGCAGTACTTC.

In nucleotides, the CDR3 is TGCAGCGCTGGATTGGGGGAGAGGGCCAACGTCCTGACTTTC. Residues: CSAGLGERANVLTF. The chain couples TRBV29-1 to TRBJ2-6; the D gene could be TRBD1 or TRBD2 (5 bases each). This CDR3 region has 14 residues. The V gene lost 7 bases and the J gene lost 5 bases, with 15 bases spanning the gap. Germline V gene sequence: CDR1 SQVTM, CDR2 ANQGSEA.

The chain recombines TRBV30 with TRBJ1-2; D unresolved. The V end was cut by 4 bases, the J end by 3 bases, with 9 bases between. Per germline, CDR1 GTSNPN and CDR2 SVGIG (reference sequence). The CDR3 is made up of 12 amino acids. CDR3 amino acids: CAWIAGHYGYTF. In nucleotides, the CDR3 is TGTGCCTGGATCGCTGGGCACTATGGCTACACCTTC.

The chain couples TRBV28 to TRBJ1-5; the match to TRBD1 covers 8 bases. Germline loops: CDR1 MDHEN, CDR2 SYDVKM. CDR3 length: 15 amino acids. The V gene end was trimmed by 3 bases and the J gene end by 7 bases; junction bases not matched to a gene: 8. This CDR3 is CASSFLDRESQPQHF. In nucleotides, the CDR3 is TGTGCCAGCAGTTTTTTGGACAGGGAGAGCCAGCCCCAGCATTTT.

A few counts support this clone. The chain joins TRBV2 to TRBJ1-5; D gene unclear. This CDR3 has 14 residues. Trimming left V 6 bases short and J 0 bases short, with 9 bases between. The germline CDR1 and CDR2 sequences are SNHLY and FYNNEI. This CDR3 is CASRAPYSNQPQHF. The CDR3, as DNA: TGTGCCAGCAGGGCCCCGTATAGCAATCAGCCCCAGCATTTT.

In its sample, this clone was seen a few times. This chain uses TRBV7-9 with TRBJ1-1, with D unresolved. In germline, CDR1 is SEHNR, CDR2 FQNEAQ (reference sequence). Trimming stripped 4 bases from V and 0 bases from J, with 12 bases between. There are 15 residues in the CDR3. The CDR3 nucleotides are TGTGCCAGCAGCTCCTCTCAAAAGCTGAACACTGAAGCTTTCTTT. Protein: CASSSSQKLNTEAFF.

This clone has more than one count but fewer than ten. This chain joins TRBV5-1 and TRBJ1-3, with D maybe TRBD1 (5 bases). The length of the CDR3 is 17 residues. V was clipped by 0 bases and J by 0 bases, with 13 bases between them. Germline V gene data show CDR1 as SGHRS and CDR2 as YFSETQ. CDR3: CASSLGQTEFSGNTIYF. The CDR3 nucleotides read TGCGCCAGCAGCTTGGGACAGACCGAATTCTCTGGAAACACCATATATTTT.

The rearrangement joins TRBV27 to TRBJ2-7; no reliable D call. Trimming removed 2 bases at V and 3 bases at J, with 2 bases between. Germline-derived CDR1 and CDR2 are MNHEY and SMNVEV (reference sequence). This CDR3 is 11 amino acids long. DNA for the CDR3: TGTGCCAGCAGTTTAGGCTACGAGCAGTACTTC. It codes for CASSLGYEQYF.

This clone was counted only a few times. This sequence joins TRBV4-1 and TRBJ1-1, with unresolved D. The germline CDR1 and CDR2 sequences are MGHRA and YSYEKL. CDR3 length: 13 residues. With 0 bases removed from V and 10 bases from J, the gap between germline ends came to 12 bases. CDR3 DNA sequence: TGCGCCAGCAGCCAAGAATCCGGTCGTGGAGCTTTCTTT. This codes for CASSQESGRGAFF.

The chain has TRBV30 and TRBJ1-6; weak D call: TRBD1 (5 bases). V was trimmed by 0 bases and J by 0 bases, leaving 18 bases between them. Germline V gene sequence: CDR1 GTSNPN, CDR2 SVGIG (reference sequence). There are 19 residues in the CDR3. The CDR3: CAWSVRVGTVNSYNSPLHF. The CDR3 DNA sequence: TGTGCCTGGAGTGTAAGGGTGGGGACGGTGAACTCCTATAATTCACCCCTCCACTTT.